What follows are 31 T cell receptor beta chains derived from one specimen sequenced in a study of long-term antiretroviral therapy in people with HIV. With survey level as its setting, the immunoSEQ assay was v3.0. Only in-frame clones appear in the TCRdb table, and some are missing; sequencing was by immunoSEQ multiplex PCR. The data show 25,000 to 35,000 clones, with 90% to 95% seen just once and 4.2% held by the top ten. The specimen comprised unsorted PBMCs, sampled 3.1 years after starting antiretroviral therapy. Receptors originate from a man between 18 and 29 years old with HIV.

This clone appeared a single time. This chain joins TRBV18 and TRBJ2-1, with TRBD2 matching 13 bases. The CDR3 extends over 18 amino acids. The junction had 7 bases not matched to a gene; V was cut back by 5 bases and J by 0 bases. Germline loops: CDR1 KGHSH, CDR2 LQKENI. The CDR3 region has the DNA TGTGCCAGCTCAGGACTAGCGGGGGCCACGAGCTCCTACAATGAGCAGTTCTTC. Translating gives CASSGLAGATSSYNEQFF.

The chain uses TRBV6-5 and TRBJ2-2; D perhaps matches TRBD2 (5 bases). V was clipped by 6 bases and J by 6 bases, with 11 bases between them. Germline V gives CDR1 MNHEY, CDR2 SVGAGI. CDR3 length: 13 amino acids. Here the CDR3 reads CASRRVSSGELFF. DNA of the CDR3: TGTGCCAGCAGGAGGGTTTCGTCCGGGGAGCTGTTTTTT.

The gene calls are TRBV30 and TRBJ2-6; a possible D gene is TRBD2 (5 bases). The CDR3 extends over 14 amino acids. Trimming shortened V by 5 bases and J by 1 base, and 9 bases separated the two germline ends. The germline gives CDR1 GTSNPN, CDR2 SVGIG (reference sequence). The CDR3 is CAWGPGSGANVLTF. The CDR3 DNA reads TGTGCCTGGGGTCCGGGATCTGGGGCCAACGTCCTGACTTTC.

CDR3 sequence reads: CASSPQGSYGYTF. In nucleotides, the CDR3 is TGTGCCAGCAGCCCCCAGGGGTCCTATGGCTACACCTTC. The rearrangement uses TRBV9 and TRBJ1-2, with D possibly TRBD1 on 6 matching bases. CDR1 and CDR2 from the germline V gene are SGDLS and YYNGEE. The V and J ends lost 4 bases and 4 bases respectively, with 11 bases between them. The CDR3 covers 13 residues.

The chain is built from TRBV5-1 and TRBJ1-3, with a possible D match to TRBD1 (6 bases). The CDR3 covers 15 residues. Germline values: CDR1 SGHRS, CDR2 YFSETQ. The V end was cut by 1 base, the J end by 4 bases, with 12 bases between. The CDR3 DNA follows: TGCGCCAGCAGCTTGAGGGGACAACTGGGAAACACCATATATTTT. Protein sequence: CASSLRGQLGNTIYF. The full variable domain, its missing parts supplied by reference TRBV5-1 and TRBJ1-3, is KAGVTQTPRYLIKTRGQQVTLSCSPISGHRSVSWYQQTPGQGLQFLFEYFSETQRNKGNFPGRFSGRQFSNSRSEMNVSTLELGDSALYLCASSLRGQLGNTIYFGEGSWLTVV.

This chain joins TRBV6-5 and TRBJ1-6; unclear D gene. This CDR3 comprises 12 residues. CDR1 and CDR2 from the germline V gene are MNHEY and SVGAGI. V was shortened by 8 bases and J by 5 bases, with 7 bases between the two germline ends. CDR3 nucleotides: TGTGCCAGCCGAGCAGATAATTCACCCCTCCACTTT. Its protein product is CASRADNSPLHF.

The chain carries TRBV5-1 and TRBJ1-4, with D perhaps TRBD1 (5 bases). Looked up from germline, CDR1 is SGHRS and CDR2 is YFSETQ. The CDR3 consists of 13 residues. V dropped 5 bases and J dropped 8 bases, with 13 bases sitting between them. In DNA, the CDR3 is TGCGCCAGCAGGGGGGACTCGGAGGAAAAACTGTTTTTT. This sequence encodes CASRGDSEEKLFF.

This clone was observed a single time. This CDR3 is CASDEQGRSYEQYF. DNA for the CDR3: TGTGCCAGCGACGAACAGGGCCGGAGTTACGAGCAGTACTTC. V and J are TRBV10-3 and TRBJ2-7; possible D gene TRBD1, 6 bases. The CDR3 is 14 amino acids. From germline, CDR1 is ENHRY and CDR2 SYGVKD. Trimming took off 10 bases at V and 4 bases at J, with 20 bases between the two ends.

The table lists this clone with a few counts. The J gene is TRBJ1-1, the V gene TRBV18; D gene unclear. CDR1 and CDR2 (germline): KGHSH, LQKENI. The CDR3 contains 15 residues. Deletions cut 3 bases from V and 1 base from J, with 12 bases between. The CDR3 is CASSPDSSPNTEAFF. CDR3 coding DNA: TGTGCCAGCTCACCTGATTCGAGCCCGAACACTGAAGCTTTCTTT.

This chain uses TRBV10-3 with TRBJ1-4; tentatively, D is TRBD1 (5 bases). CDR1 and CDR2 (germline): ENHRY, SYGVKD. The V and J ends lost 11 bases and 2 bases respectively, with 12 bases between them. This CDR3 is built from 13 residues. The CDR3 region is CACQGSTNEKLFF. The CDR3 bases are TGTGCCTGCCAGGGAAGCACTAATGAAAAACTGTTTTTT.

This chain joins TRBV6-6 and TRBJ2-7; maybe TRBD2 (6 bases). CDR1 and CDR2 from the germline V gene are MNHNY and SVGAGI (reference sequence). Trimming cost V 6 bases and J 5 bases, with 17 bases left between them. The length of the CDR3 is 14 residues. CDR3 coding DNA: TGTGCCAGCAGAATAGCTGCAGGAGGGGACGAGCAGTACTTC. This gives the protein CASRIAAGGDEQYF.

This clone was seen a single time. V gene TRBV5-6 combines with J gene TRBJ2-1, with 8 bases fitting TRBD2. J lost 7 bases, V lost 2 bases, and 5 bases had no gene match. Per germline, CDR1 SGHDT and CDR2 YYEEEE. The CDR3 totals 14 residues. The CDR3 DNA reads as TGTGCCAGCAGCTTATCACTAGCGGTGAATGAGCAGTTCTTC. Amino acid sequence: CASSLSLAVNEQFF.

J is TRBJ2-7 and V is TRBV27; D remains ambiguous. The CDR3 runs to 13 residues. Germline V gives CDR1 MNHEY, CDR2 SMNVEV (reference sequence). Trimming took 3 bases from V and 2 from J, leaving 8 bases between them. The CDR3 DNA sequence: TGTGCCAGCAGTTTTTCTGGGACCTACGAGCAGTACTTC. It encodes CASSFSGTYEQYF.

This clone came up once. The J gene is TRBJ1-3, the V gene TRBV9; no definite D call. The germline CDR1 and CDR2 sequences are SGDLS and YYNGEE. Trimming pared 5 bases from V and 0 bases from J, leaving 12 bases between. CDR3 length: 15 amino acids. For the CDR3, the DNA is TGTGCCAGCAGTCGAGAAACGGACTCTGGAAACACCATATATTTT. Translation gives CASSRETDSGNTIYF.

CDR3 in amino acids: CASSATAGVAGELFF. CDR3 DNA: TGTGCCAGCAGCGCCACAGCGGGAGTGGCCGGGGAGCTGTTTTTT. The chain joins TRBV7-2 to TRBJ2-2; 8 positions match TRBD2. Germline assignment: CDR1 SGHTA and CDR2 FQGNSA. Trimming cost V 5 bases and J 6 bases; bases outside gene matches: 8. This CDR3 contains 15 residues.

The V call is TRBV6-1, the J call TRBJ2-3, with a tentative D call TRBD2 (6 bases). CDR3 length equals 13 residues. V was clipped by 6 bases and J by 5 bases, with 12 bases between them. The V gene's germline CDR1 is MNHNS and CDR2 SASEGT. The DNA of the CDR3 is TGTGCCAGCAGCCGGGACTCCCTAGATACGCAGTATTTT. It specifies CASSRDSLDTQYF.

V gene TRBV7-2 combines with J gene TRBJ2-2; 8 bases line up with TRBD2. The ends lost 0 bases at V and 0 bases at J; junction bases unmatched: 3. Germline V CDR1 and CDR2: SGHTA, FQGNSA. The CDR3 has 17 residues. DNA of the CDR3: TGTGCCAGCAGCTTAGCGCATAGCGGGGCGAACACCGGGGAGCTGTTTTTT. It codes for CASSLAHSGANTGELFF.

This sequence joins TRBV19 and TRBJ2-3; 9 positions match TRBD1. V dropped 5 bases and J dropped 6; count of bases not matched to a gene: 9. The length of the CDR3 is 15 residues. From germline, CDR1 is LNHDA and CDR2 SQIVND (reference sequence). CDR3 sequence (DNA): TGTGCCAGTAGTTTACGGGACAGGGAGGCCGATACGCAGTATTTT. This encodes CASSLRDREADTQYF.

The chain has TRBV11-2 and TRBJ1-1; D is unresolved. CDR1 and CDR2 (germline): SGHAT, FQNNGV. The CDR3 is 12 amino acids. Between the trimmed V and J ends, which lost 10 bases and 0 bases, there was a span of 9 bases. CDR3 protein: CATGSLNTEAFF. CDR3 DNA sequence: TGTGCCACCGGGTCCCTGAACACTGAAGCTTTCTTT.

V gene TRBV7-9 combines with J gene TRBJ1-1; D might be TRBD1 (5 bases). The germline V and J ends were trimmed by 5 bases and 1 base, with 14 bases remaining between them. Germline V lookup: CDR1 SEHNR, CDR2 FQNEAQ (reference sequence). CDR3 size: 15 residues. The CDR3 here is CASSNLGVGNTEAFF. As DNA, the CDR3 is TGTGCCAGCAGCAACCTAGGGGTGGGGAACACTGAAGCTTTCTTT.

J is TRBJ2-7 and V is TRBV6-1, with a possible D match to TRBD2 (5 bases). Germline assignment: CDR1 MNHNS and CDR2 SASEGT. Between the trimmed V and J ends, which lost 0 bases and 6 bases, there was a span of 9 bases. The CDR3 sequence is 13 residues long. The CDR3 DNA follows: TGTGCCAGCAGTGAAGCCCCCGGAGGCGAGCAGTACTTC. Protein sequence: CASSEAPGGEQYF.

The genes are TRBV5-4 and TRBJ2-6, with 7 bases lining up with TRBD1. Germline V CDR1 and CDR2: SGHNT, YYREEE (reference sequence). This CDR3 has 14 amino acids. After removal of 7 bases from V and 2 bases from J, the junction contained 3 bases not matched to a gene. CDR3 DNA: TGTGCCAGCGAAGGGGGCGCTGGGGCCAACGTCCTGACTTTC. It encodes CASEGGAGANVLTF.

CDR3 residues: CASSQDFSQPTVNTEAFF. CDR3 DNA: TGCGCCAGCAGCCAAGATTTTTCCCAACCCACAGTAAACACTGAAGCTTTCTTT. V gene TRBV4-3 combines with J gene TRBJ1-1; D uncertain. Germline V gene lookup returns CDR1 LGHNA and CDR2 YSLEER. The CDR3 runs to 18 residues. V lost 0 bases and J 2 bases, leaving 19 bases between the germline ends.

This clone appeared a single time. The CDR3 loop is CASSESGASGYEQYF. The CDR3, as DNA: TGTGCCAGCAGTGAAAGTGGGGCTTCGGGGTACGAGCAGTACTTC. The chain links TRBV2 to TRBJ2-7; D is possibly TRBD1 or TRBD2 (5 bases each). Germline assignment: CDR1 SNHLY and CDR2 FYNNEI. This CDR3 comprises 15 residues. V was trimmed by 2 bases and J by 4 bases, leaving 15 bases between them.

The chain joins TRBV6-1 to TRBJ1-5; D gene ambiguous. Germline V gene lookup returns CDR1 MNHNS and CDR2 SASEGT. There are 14 residues in the CDR3. V shed 6 bases and J shed 0 bases, with 9 bases lying between them. The CDR3 sequence is CASRHDNSNQPQHF. The DNA of the CDR3 is TGTGCCAGCAGGCACGATAATAGCAATCAGCCCCAGCATTTT.

V gene TRBV9 combines with J gene TRBJ1-3; D remains unclear. The germline V gene encodes CDR1 SGDLS and CDR2 YYNGEE. V lost 3 bases to trimming and J lost 0 bases, with 4 bases between them. The length of the CDR3 is 13 residues. CDR3 protein: CASSDSSGNTIYF. The CDR3, as DNA: TGTGCCAGCAGCGACAGCTCTGGAAACACCATATATTTT. The full variable domain, with the rest looked up from reference TRBV9 and TRBJ1-3, is DSGVTQTPKHLITATGQRVTLRCSPRSGDLSVYWYQQSLDQGLQFLIQYYNGEERAKGNILERFSAQQFPDLHSELNLSSLELGDSALYFCASSDSSGNTIYFGEGSWLTVV.

This chain joins TRBV7-2 and TRBJ2-1; 12 nucleotides agree with TRBD2. The V gene end was trimmed by 8 bases and the J gene end by 9 bases; junction bases not matched to a gene: 11. The length of the CDR3 is 15 residues. The germline V gene has CDR1 SGHTA and CDR2 FQGNSA. This chain's CDR3 is CASGSSGGARFEQFF. The CDR3 DNA reads TGTGCCAGCGGCTCTAGCGGGGGGGCGAGGTTTGAGCAGTTCTTC. Supplemented by reference TRBV7-2 and TRBJ2-1, the full variable domain reads GAGVSQSPSNKVTEKGKDVELRCDPISGHTALYWYRQSLGQGLEFLIYFQGNSAPDKSGLPSDRFSAERTGGSVSTLTIQRTQQEDSAVYLCASGSSGGARFEQFFGPGTRLTVL.

The rearrangement uses TRBV19 and TRBJ1-2; 9 positions agree with TRBD1. V shed 8 bases and J 4 bases; nucleotides not matched to a gene: 11. Germline CDR1 LNHDA, CDR2 SQIVND (reference sequence). This CDR3 is built from 15 residues. CDR3 nucleotide sequence: TGTGCCAGTCGAGCCCCGGGACAGGGTGGCTATGGCTACACCTTC. Its protein product is CASRAPGQGGYGYTF.

This chain uses TRBV5-1 with TRBJ1-4; D is undetermined. The CDR3 is made up of 15 amino acids. CDR1 is SGHRS, CDR2 YFSETQ, per germline. Between the trimmed V and J ends, which lost 0 bases and 4 bases, there was a span of 10 bases. The CDR3 region is CASSLDSGINEKLFF. The CDR3 DNA is TGCGCCAGCAGCTTGGATTCCGGCATTAATGAAAAACTGTTTTTT.

The rearrangement joins TRBV18 to TRBJ1-4, with D unresolved. Germline loops: CDR1 KGHSH, CDR2 LQKENI. This CDR3 comprises 18 residues. V lost 6 bases and J lost 4, with 24 bases in between. CDR3 nucleotides: TGTGCCAGCTCTCAGCAACCCCCCGACACTACATTTAATGAAAAACTGTTTTTT. Its translation: CASSQQPPDTTFNEKLFF.

This chain connects TRBV4-3 to TRBJ2-3; TRBD2 agrees at 9 bases. Germline V gene lookup returns CDR1 LGHNA and CDR2 YSLEER. The CDR3 loop spans 14 amino acids. With 4 bases clipped from V and 3 bases from J, the junction kept 2 bases outside the gene matches. The CDR3 nucleotides are TGCGCCAGCAGCCGAGCGGGAGGAACAGATACGCAGTATTTT. Translation: CASSRAGGTDTQYF.